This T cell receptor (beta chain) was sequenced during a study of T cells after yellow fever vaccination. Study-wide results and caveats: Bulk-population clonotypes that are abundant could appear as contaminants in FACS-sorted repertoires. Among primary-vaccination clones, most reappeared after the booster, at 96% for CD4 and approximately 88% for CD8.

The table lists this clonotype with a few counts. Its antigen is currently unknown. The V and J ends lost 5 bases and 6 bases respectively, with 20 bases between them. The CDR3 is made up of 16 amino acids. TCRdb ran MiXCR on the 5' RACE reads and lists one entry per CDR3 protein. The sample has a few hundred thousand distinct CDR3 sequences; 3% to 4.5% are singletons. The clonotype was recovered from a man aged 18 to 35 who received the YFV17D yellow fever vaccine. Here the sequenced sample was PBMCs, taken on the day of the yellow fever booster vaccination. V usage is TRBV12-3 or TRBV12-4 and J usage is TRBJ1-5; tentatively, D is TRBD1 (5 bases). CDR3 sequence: CASSNEERGSSQPQHF. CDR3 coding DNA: TGTGCCAGCAGTAACGAGGAGAGGGGATCGAGTCAGCCCCAGCATTTT.